This T cell receptor (beta chain) was found in a study of cytomegalovirus exposure and HLA in healthy donors. Overall study findings and caveats: As a later analysis showed, a missense DCLRE1C variant was linked to trimming of TCR beta V- and J-genes. Cytomegalovirus-associated TCR beta chains were listed, numbering 164. An analysis done earlier found most TCR beta V segments productive about 87% or about 30% of the time.

60 Vbeta and 13 Jbeta primers were used in PCR. Produced via immunoSEQ multiplex PCR; TCRdb's table is partial and in-frame only. This repertoire shows tens of thousands of clones, 60% to 80% found once; its top ten account for roughly 3.5%. The CDR3 runs to 16 residues. In the case of this clone: Its antigen remains unknown.

This receptor was taken from a man younger than 45 in good health and CMV-seronegative. The specimen sequenced was PBMCs. V is TRBV21-1 and J is TRBJ2-1; TRBD1 is taken as the D call from the table, unchecked against the DNA. TRBV21-1 is deemed a pseudogene. The DNA of the CDR3 is TGTGCCAGCAGCAAGATCCGGGACAGCCGGAACGATGAGCAGTTCTTC. The encoded protein is CASSKIRDSRNDEQFF.